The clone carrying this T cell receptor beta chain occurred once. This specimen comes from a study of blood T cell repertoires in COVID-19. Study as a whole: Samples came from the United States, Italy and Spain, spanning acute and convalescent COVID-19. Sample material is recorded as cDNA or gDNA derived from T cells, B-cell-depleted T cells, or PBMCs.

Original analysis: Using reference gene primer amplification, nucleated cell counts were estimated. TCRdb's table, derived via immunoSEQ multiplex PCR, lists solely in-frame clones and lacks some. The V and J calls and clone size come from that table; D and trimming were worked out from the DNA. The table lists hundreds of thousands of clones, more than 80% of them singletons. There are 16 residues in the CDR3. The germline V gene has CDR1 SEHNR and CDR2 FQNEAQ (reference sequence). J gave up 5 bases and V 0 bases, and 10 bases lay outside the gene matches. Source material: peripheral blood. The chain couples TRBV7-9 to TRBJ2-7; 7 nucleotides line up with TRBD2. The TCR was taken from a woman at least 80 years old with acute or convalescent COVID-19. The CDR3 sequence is CASSLALREGHNEQYF. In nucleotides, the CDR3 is TGTGCCAGCAGCTTAGCGCTGAGGGAGGGCCACAACGAGCAGTACTTC.